This T cell receptor beta chain is from a study of response to subunit inactivated influenza vaccine. Overall study results and limits: Every seasonal influenza vaccination brings in few new T cells, the authors suggested.

About this clonotype: What it recognizes is unknown.

TCRdb recomputed calls from the RT-PCR reads with MiXCR, one row per CDR3 protein. The sample records 150,000 or so distinct CDR3 sequences, around 9.9% being singletons. V lost 4 bases to trimming and J lost 3 bases, with 12 bases between them. This CDR3 has 14 residues. The germline V gene has CDR1 LGHDT and CDR2 YNNKEL (reference sequence). The sample in question was non-naive T cells sorted from PBMCs, obtained about 40 days after vaccination. V gene TRBV3-1 combines with J gene TRBJ2-5; D may be TRBD1 (6 bases). The TCR comes from a man between 50 and 59 years old who received an inactivated influenza vaccine. The CDR3 region has the DNA TGTGCCAGCAGCCCGTGGACAGAAGAAGAGACCCAGTACTTC. Translating it yields CASSPWTEEETQYF.